This T cell receptor (beta chain) is from a study of blood T cell repertoires in COVID-19. Overall study context: T cells, B-cell-depleted T cells, or PBMCs supplied cDNA or gDNA.

J was trimmed by 0 bases and V by 3 bases; bases with no gene match: 11. Germline V gene lookup returns CDR1 SGDLS and CDR2 YYNGEE. The CDR3 covers 18 residues. As handled by the study authors: Estimation of nucleated cell counts relied on the amplification of reference gene primers. This table comes from immunoSEQ multiplex PCR, and its TCRdb copy is limited to in-frame clones, with some not included. The V and J calls and clone size are taken from that table; D and trimming were inferred from the DNA. The table has 390,000 or so clones, 70% to 90% seen once. Enrolment of Seattle patients took place during active infection, and they were followed longitudinally.

V is TRBV9 and J is TRBJ1-3, with TRBD1 matching 8 bases. Sequencing used peripheral blood. The TCR comes from a woman aged 25 to 39 with COVID-19, enrolled during active disease. This CDR3 is CASSDRTGPSFSGNTIYF. CDR3 DNA sequence: TGTGCCAGCAGCGATCGGACAGGGCCCTCTTTCTCTGGAAACACCATATATTTT.